The TCR beta chain described here comes from a study of T cells after yellow fever vaccination. One entry per CDR3 protein results from TCRdb running MiXCR on the 5' RACE reads. The sample contains 450,000 to 650,000 distinct CDR3 sequences, approximately 13% of which appear only once. The germline V gene encodes CDR1 SGHDT and CDR2 YYEEEE. The CDR3 length is 12 residues. Trimming left V 6 bases short and J 6 bases short, with 9 bases between. This clonotype was seen more than once but under ten times. This receptor was obtained from a man aged 25-45 years who received the YFV17D yellow fever vaccine. The sample here was PBMCs, taken on the day of the yellow fever booster vaccination. The rearrangement joins TRBV5-6 to TRBJ2-2; no firm D call. DNA for the CDR3: TGTGCCAGCACCGTCGGGCCCGGGGAGCTGTTTTTT. It is translated as CASTVGPGELFF.